The T cell receptor beta chain described here comes from a study of blood T cell repertoires in COVID-19. Study overall: Sources were T cells, B-cell-depleted T cells, or PBMCs; the material itself was cDNA or gDNA.

Germline assignment: CDR1 MNHEY and CDR2 SMNVEV (reference sequence). Between the trimmed V and J ends, which lost 3 bases and 3 bases, there was a span of 15 bases. This CDR3 has 15 amino acids. Original processing notes: Amplifying reference gene primers gave estimates of nucleated cell counts. The method was immunoSEQ multiplex PCR; TCRdb's version includes in-frame clones alone and lacks a portion of them. The D gene and trimming were derived from the DNA, and the V and J assignments and clone size from that table. The sample lists about 290,000 clones, about 85% occurring once. This sequence was found in a woman aged 45-60 years with active or convalescent COVID-19. The V gene is TRBV27, the J gene TRBJ2-7; D may be TRBD2 (5 bases). Material: peripheral blood. The CDR3 reads CASSFPPGLRYEQYF. The DNA for the CDR3 is TGTGCCAGCAGTTTCCCACCCGGACTCCGCTACGAGCAGTACTTC.